The 9 T cell receptor beta chains reported below all come from one sample, sequenced in a study of T cell changes during pregnancy in multiple sclerosis. Generated by immunoSEQ multiplex PCR, the TCRdb table keeps only in-frame clones and is missing some. The sample comprises about 67,000 clones, nearly 90% of which are singletons, and 2% to 3% rests with the top ten. Source: peripheral blood, taken in the first trimester of pregnancy. The source is a female donor with multiple sclerosis, enrolled in a pregnancy study.

The rearrangement joins TRBV18 to TRBJ2-1; 9 bases agree with TRBD1. The germline CDR1 and CDR2 sequences are KGHSH and LQKENI. V shed 3 bases, J shed 5 bases, and the junction held 8 bases outside the gene matches. The CDR3 spans 16 residues. This chain's CDR3 is CASSPFRDRENNEQFF. DNA of the CDR3: TGTGCCAGCTCACCCTTCCGGGACAGGGAGAACAATGAGCAGTTCTTC.

This clone showed up just once. This chain links TRBV6-6 with TRBJ1-2; D gene unclear. Trimming left V 5 bases short and J 7 bases short, with 11 bases between. This CDR3 spans 12 amino acids. The germline V gene encodes CDR1 MNHNY and CDR2 SVGAGI (reference sequence). CDR3 sequence (DNA): TGTGCCAGCAGTCTCTCAAGCGGTGGCTACACCTTC. Translating it yields CASSLSSGGYTF.

V is TRBV4-1 and J is TRBJ2-7; perhaps TRBD1 as D (5 bases). The V end lost 7 bases, the J end lost 2 bases, and 12 bases lay between the germline ends. The length of the CDR3 is 13 residues. Per germline, CDR1 MGHRA and CDR2 YSYEKL. CDR3 nucleotide sequence: TGCGCCAGCATTGTACAGGCAGCCTACGAGCAGTACTTC. Translation gives CASIVQAAYEQYF.

The V gene is TRBV6-5, the J gene TRBJ2-7, with TRBD2 identical over 7 bases. This CDR3 spans 14 amino acids. Germline V gives CDR1 MNHEY, CDR2 SVGAGI. With 7 bases clipped from V and 3 bases from J, the junction kept 9 bases outside the gene matches. The CDR3 DNA reads TGTGCCAGCACCCGGGACGGGGGGAACTACGAGCAGTACTTC. It specifies CASTRDGGNYEQYF.

This clone showed up just a few times. One end of the junction does not line up with germline, which may come from a read error. This chain connects TRBV20-1 to TRBJ1-1; D might be TRBD1 (5 bases). CDR3 length: 10 amino acids. CDR1 is DFQATT, CDR2 SNEGSKA, per germline (reference sequence). As DNA, the CDR3 is TGCAGTGCTAGAAGGGACTGCATCATCTTT. Protein product: CSARRDCIIF.

V gene TRBV19 combines with J gene TRBJ1-2, with D possibly matching TRBD1 (6 bases). Germline CDR1 and CDR2: LNHDA and SQIVND (reference sequence). Trimming removed 5 bases from V and 6 bases from J, with 19 bases in between. The CDR3 sequence is 15 residues long. This CDR3 reads CASSDIQSTGHGYTF. In nucleotides, the CDR3 is TGTGCCAGTAGTGATATTCAAAGCACAGGGCATGGCTACACCTTC.

The chain has TRBV11-2 and TRBJ2-3; TRBD1 aligns across 7 bases. This CDR3 comprises 13 residues. J gave up 4 bases and V 5 bases, and 3 bases lay outside the gene matches. The germline V gene has CDR1 SGHAT and CDR2 FQNNGV. CDR3 in amino acids: CASSAGQADTQYF. The CDR3 DNA follows: TGTGCCAGCAGCGCCGGACAGGCAGATACGCAGTATTTT.

The sample holds one count of this clone. The chain recombines TRBV30 with TRBJ2-3; D remains unclear. Germline-derived CDR1 and CDR2 are GTSNPN and SVGIG (reference sequence). Trimming removed 2 bases at V and 4 bases at J, with 4 bases between. This CDR3 is built from 11 residues. CDR3 in DNA: TGTGCCTGGAGTATAGCAGATACGCAGTATTTT. The encoded protein is CAWSIADTQYF.

This clone was seen a handful of times. The gene calls are TRBV5-6 and TRBJ1-1; TRBD1 agrees at 9 bases. V lost 4 bases and J lost 5; bases outside the gene matches: 6. In germline, CDR1 is SGHDT, CDR2 YYEEEE. This CDR3 has 14 residues. In DNA, the CDR3 is TGTGCCAGCAGCCGGGACAGGGAGGTGACTGAAGCTTTCTTT. It specifies CASSRDREVTEAFF. Based on the CDR3 plus reference TRBV5-6 and TRBJ1-1, the full variable domain is DAGVTQSPTHLIKTRGQQVTLRCSPKSGHDTVSWYQQALGQGPQFIFQYYEEEERQRGNFPDRFSGHQFPNYSSELNVNALLLGDSALYLCASSRDREVTEAFFGQGTRLTVV.